Each of the 20 T cell receptor beta chains below was sequenced from the same sample in a study of blood T cells in healthy people across ages. Combining a sample-barcoded 5' primer with a J-beta primer mix, a second PCR ran for roughly 7 to 11 cycles. TCRdb independently ran MiXCR on the 5' RACE reads; one entry per CDR3 protein. Of around 800,000 distinct CDR3 sequences listed, 35% to 50% are singletons. The specimen sequenced was blood. The receptors originated from a man older than 75 in good health.

V usage is TRBV6-5 and J usage is TRBJ2-5; 7 bases map to TRBD1. The CDR3 spans 14 residues. V lost 5 bases and J lost 1; bases outside the gene matches: 4. Per germline, CDR1 MNHEY and CDR2 SVGAGI. The CDR3 sequence: CASSVTGVQETQYF. CDR3 bases: TGTGCCAGCAGTGTCACAGGGGTCCAAGAGACCCAGTACTTC.

The chain has TRBV9 and TRBJ1-1; D is unresolved. Germline V gene data show CDR1 as SGDLS and CDR2 as YYNGEE. The CDR3 is made up of 14 amino acids. V lost 4 bases and J 1 base, leaving 11 bases between the germline ends. In DNA form, the CDR3 reads TGTGCCAGCAGCCCTGGGCCGGGGAACACTGAAGCTTTCTTT. It translates to CASSPGPGNTEAFF.

Comments on this clonotype: At one of its ends the junction is not consistent with the germline gene, which may arise from a read error. The chain links TRBV2 to TRBJ2-3; 12 bases fit TRBD2. Per germline, CDR1 SNHLY and CDR2 FYNNEI. The CDR3 is 15 amino acids. Written as DNA, the CDR3 is TGTGCCAGCAGAAGACTAGCGGGAGTCGTAGATACGCAGTGTTTT. This translates into CASRRLAGVVDTQCF. Based on the CDR3 plus reference TRBV2 and TRBJ2-3, the full variable domain is EPEVTQTPSHQVTQMGQEVILRCVPISNHLYFYWYRQILGQKVEFLVSFYNNEISEKSEIFDDQFSVERPDGSNFTLKIRSTKLEDSAMYFCASRRLAGVVDTQCFGPGTRLTVL.

With respect to this clonotype: A much larger clone differs from this one at a single base, so this may be a read error. The chain recombines TRBV4-3 with TRBJ2-3, with D uncertain. The CDR3 has 14 amino acids. Germline CDR1 reads LGHNA; CDR2 reads YSLEER. V shed 1 base and J shed 3 bases, with 8 bases lying between them. CDR3 coding DNA: TGCGCCAGCAGCCAAGTATATTCGACAGATACGCAGTATTTT. Encoded protein: CASSQVYSTDTQYF.

The chain links TRBV7-9 to TRBJ2-5, with TRBD2 matching over 10 bases. V was clipped by 5 bases and J by 5 bases; unmatched bases: 5. Germline lookup yields CDR1 SEHNR and CDR2 FQNEAQ (reference sequence). The CDR3 length is 14 residues. CDR3 sequence: CASSRAGGTETQYF. The CDR3 DNA sequence: TGTGCCAGCAGCAGAGCGGGAGGGACGGAGACCCAGTACTTC. Full variable domain (outside the CDR3, taken from reference TRBV7-9 and TRBJ2-5): DTGVSQNPRHKITKRGQNVTFRCDPISEHNRLYWYRQTLGQGPEFLTYFQNEAQLEKSRLLSDRFSAERPKGSFSTLEIQRTEQGDSAMYLCASSRAGGTETQYFGPGTRLLVL.

This clonotype was detected only a few times. The rearrangement uses TRBV20-1 and TRBJ1-2; D unresolved. V was shortened by 2 bases and J by 4 bases, with 14 bases between the two germline ends. CDR1 DFQATT and CDR2 SNEGSKA come from the germline V gene (reference sequence). CDR3 length equals 14 residues. The CDR3 coding sequence is TGCAGTGCTAGATTTGTGACAAACCCCTATGGCTACACCTTC. Protein product: CSARFVTNPYGYTF.

This chain connects TRBV4-1 to TRBJ2-5, with no clear D. Germline CDR1 MGHRA, CDR2 YSYEKL. The V and J ends lost 3 bases and 2 bases respectively, with 13 bases between them. The CDR3 has 15 residues. The CDR3 DNA reads as TGCGCCAGCAGCCATGCCGGTACAGTACAAGAGACCCAGTACTTC. It specifies CASSHAGTVQETQYF.

This clonotype has just a few counts. The V and J genes are TRBV9 and TRBJ2-5; 9 bases fit TRBD2. Unmatched junction bases numbered 10, after V lost 3 bases and J lost 4 bases. The CDR3 loop spans 16 amino acids. The germline gives CDR1 SGDLS, CDR2 YYNGEE. CDR3 sequence reads: CASSGGQAGGLETQYF. DNA for the CDR3: TGTGCCAGCAGCGGAGGTCAAGCGGGAGGTCTAGAGACCCAGTACTTC.

The gene calls are TRBV6-5 and TRBJ2-5, with D possibly matching TRBD1 (5 bases). The assigned J gene may be wrong: the sequence end matches TRBJ2-7 better. The CDR3 sequence is 13 residues long. The germline V gene has CDR1 MNHEY and CDR2 SVGAGI. CDR3 DNA: TGTGCCAGCGCTAGGACACCGTCCTACGAGCAGTACTTC. This translates into CASARTPSYEQYF.

This chain connects TRBV28 to TRBJ2-3; unclear D gene. The CDR3 consists of 14 residues. Germline V gene sequence: CDR1 MDHEN, CDR2 SYDVKM. V was cut by 3 bases and J by 2 bases, with 9 bases left in between. CDR3 region: CASSFLVDTDTQYF. The CDR3 DNA follows: TGTGCCAGCAGTTTCCTAGTAGACACAGATACGCAGTATTTT.

This clonotype was counted at least ten times. The rearrangement joins TRBV18 to TRBJ2-7; 10 bases align to TRBD2. The CDR3 length is 16 residues. Germline trimming cut 3 bases from V and 5 bases from J; bases unmatched to any gene: 10. Germline lookup yields CDR1 KGHSH and CDR2 LQKENI. CDR3 amino acids: CASSPASGSRGNEQYF. CDR3 DNA sequence: TGTGCCAGCTCACCTGCTAGCGGGAGTCGTGGCAACGAGCAGTACTTC.

Concerning this clonotype: The junction and the germline gene differ at one end; a read error may be behind it. The V call is TRBV28, the J call TRBJ2-3; 10 bases agree with TRBD2. The CDR3 spans 16 residues. Germline-derived CDR1 and CDR2 are MDHEN and SYDVKM. The CDR3 is CAGSSSGTSGTDTQYF. In nucleotides, the CDR3 is TGTGCCGGCAGTTCTTCCGGGACTAGCGGCACAGATACGCAGTATTTT.

This clonotype was seen ten or more times. The chain recombines TRBV2 with TRBJ2-7; 10 positions match TRBD1. Germline CDR1 SNHLY, CDR2 FYNNEI. The junction had 11 bases not matched to a gene; V was cut back by 6 bases and J by 6 bases. CDR3 length: 15 amino acids. The CDR3 spells CASRLGTGTGVEQYF. In DNA form, the CDR3 reads TGTGCCAGCAGGCTGGGAACCGGGACAGGGGTCGAGCAGTACTTC.

The chain recombines TRBV3-1 with TRBJ2-1, with D perhaps being TRBD1 or TRBD2 (6 bases each). The V end was cut by 0 bases, the J end by 7 bases, with 13 bases between. The CDR3 spans 15 residues. Germline V gene sequence: CDR1 LGHDT, CDR2 YNNKEL (reference sequence). The chain's CDR3 is CASSQELRGTNEQFF. The CDR3 bases are TGTGCCAGCAGCCAAGAGCTTCGCGGGACAAATGAGCAGTTCTTC.

This clonotype came up many times. This chain links TRBV2 with TRBJ2-5, with TRBD2 matching over 11 bases. The CDR3 length is 16 residues. The V gene's germline CDR1 is SNHLY and CDR2 FYNNEI. The V and J ends lost 0 bases and 4 bases, in that order; junction bases with no gene match: 4. The CDR3 reads CASSEALAGGRETQYF. Here the CDR3 DNA reads TGTGCCAGCAGTGAAGCTCTAGCGGGAGGTCGAGAGACCCAGTACTTC.

This clonotype was recorded many times. The chain links TRBV7-6 to TRBJ1-5; maybe TRBD1 (6 bases). CDR1 is SGHVS, CDR2 FNYEAQ, per germline. V lost 4 bases and J lost 6, with 13 bases in between. The CDR3 contains 14 residues. The CDR3, as DNA: TGTGCCAGCAGCTCGACAGGTGGAGGTCAGCCCCAGCATTTT. Protein sequence: CASSSTGGGQPQHF.

The V gene is TRBV7-6, the J gene TRBJ2-7; no definite D call. The CDR3 spans 11 residues. Per germline, CDR1 SGHVS and CDR2 FNYEAQ. V shed 5 bases and J shed 6 bases, with 8 bases lying between them. The CDR3 reads CASSPDLEQYF. DNA of the CDR3: TGTGCCAGCAGCCCCGATCTCGAGCAGTACTTC.

In this sample, this clonotype turned up a few times. This chain links TRBV2 with TRBJ1-2; weak D call: TRBD1 (6 bases). Germline V lookup: CDR1 SNHLY, CDR2 FYNNEI. V lost 3 bases to trimming and J lost 1 base, with 15 bases between them. The CDR3 runs 16 residues. The CDR3 protein is CASSDVTGHFNYGYTF. As DNA, the CDR3 is TGTGCCAGCAGTGACGTAACGGGACATTTTAACTATGGCTACACCTTC.

The chain carries TRBV6-5 and TRBJ2-3; TRBD2 matches 13 bases. Germline values: CDR1 MNHEY, CDR2 SVGAGI. The CDR3 length is 14 residues. V shed 10 bases and J 5 bases; nucleotides not matched to a gene: 6. The CDR3 here is CATKLAGGVDTQYF. The DNA for the CDR3 is TGTGCCACCAAACTAGCGGGGGGGGTAGATACGCAGTATTTT.

The genes are TRBV12-3 or TRBV12-4 and TRBJ2-1; 13 bases fit TRBD2. The CDR3 is made up of 16 amino acids. V was pared by 4 bases and J by 7 bases, with 7 bases of the junction left unmatched. The CDR3 here is CASSSVTSGGKNEQFF. For the CDR3, the DNA is TGTGCCAGCAGTTCGGTGACTAGCGGGGGGAAGAATGAGCAGTTCTTC.